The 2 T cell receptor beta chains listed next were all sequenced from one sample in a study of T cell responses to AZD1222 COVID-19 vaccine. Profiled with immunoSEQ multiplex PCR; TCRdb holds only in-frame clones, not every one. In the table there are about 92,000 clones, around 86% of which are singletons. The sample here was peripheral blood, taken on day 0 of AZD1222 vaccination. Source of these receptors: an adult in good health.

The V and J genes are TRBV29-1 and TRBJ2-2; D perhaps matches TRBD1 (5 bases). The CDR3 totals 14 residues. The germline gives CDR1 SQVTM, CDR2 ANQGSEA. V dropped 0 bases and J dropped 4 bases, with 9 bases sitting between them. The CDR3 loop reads CSVEDTGSTGELFF. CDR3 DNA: TGCAGCGTTGAAGATACAGGATCCACCGGGGAGCTGTTTTTT.

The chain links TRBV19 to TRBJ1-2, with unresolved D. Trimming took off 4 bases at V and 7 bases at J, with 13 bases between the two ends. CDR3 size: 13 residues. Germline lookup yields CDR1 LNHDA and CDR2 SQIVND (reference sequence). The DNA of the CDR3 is TGTGCCAGTAGTAGGTCGAGGGAGAGTGGCTACACCTTC. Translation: CASSRSRESGYTF.